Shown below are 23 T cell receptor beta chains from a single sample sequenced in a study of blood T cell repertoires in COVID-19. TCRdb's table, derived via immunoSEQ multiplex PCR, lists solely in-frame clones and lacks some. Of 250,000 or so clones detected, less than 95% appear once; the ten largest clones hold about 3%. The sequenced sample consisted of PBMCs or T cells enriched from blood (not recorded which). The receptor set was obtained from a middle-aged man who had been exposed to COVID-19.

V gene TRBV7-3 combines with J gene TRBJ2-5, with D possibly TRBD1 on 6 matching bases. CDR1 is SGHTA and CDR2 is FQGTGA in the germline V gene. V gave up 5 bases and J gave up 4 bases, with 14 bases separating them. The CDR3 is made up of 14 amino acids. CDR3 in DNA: TGTGCCAGCAGCCCGGGACAACCAGTAGAGACCCAGTACTTC. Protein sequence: CASSPGQPVETQYF.

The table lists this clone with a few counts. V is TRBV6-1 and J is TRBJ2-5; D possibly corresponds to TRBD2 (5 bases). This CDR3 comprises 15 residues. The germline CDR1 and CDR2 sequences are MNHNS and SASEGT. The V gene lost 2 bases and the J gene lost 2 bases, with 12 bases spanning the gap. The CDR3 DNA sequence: TGTGCCAGCAGTGAAATTGCTGGGAGACAAGAGACCCAGTACTTC. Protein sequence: CASSEIAGRQETQYF.

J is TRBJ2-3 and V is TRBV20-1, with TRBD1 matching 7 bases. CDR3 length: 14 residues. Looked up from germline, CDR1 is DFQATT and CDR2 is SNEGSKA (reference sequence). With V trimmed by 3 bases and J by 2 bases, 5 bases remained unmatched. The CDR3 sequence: CSASGDRITDTQYF. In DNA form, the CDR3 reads TGCAGTGCTAGTGGGGACAGAATCACAGATACGCAGTATTTT.

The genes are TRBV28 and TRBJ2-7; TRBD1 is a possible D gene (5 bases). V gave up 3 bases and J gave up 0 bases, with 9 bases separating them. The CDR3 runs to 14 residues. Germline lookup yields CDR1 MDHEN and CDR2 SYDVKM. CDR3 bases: TGTGCCAGCAGTTTCTCAGGACACTCCTACGAGCAGTACTTC. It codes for CASSFSGHSYEQYF.

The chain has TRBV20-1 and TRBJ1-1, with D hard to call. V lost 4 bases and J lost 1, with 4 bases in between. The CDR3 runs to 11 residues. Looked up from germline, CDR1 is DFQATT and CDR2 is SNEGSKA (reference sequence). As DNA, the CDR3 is TGCAGTGCTATTAGGAACACTGAAGCTTTCTTT. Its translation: CSAIRNTEAFF.

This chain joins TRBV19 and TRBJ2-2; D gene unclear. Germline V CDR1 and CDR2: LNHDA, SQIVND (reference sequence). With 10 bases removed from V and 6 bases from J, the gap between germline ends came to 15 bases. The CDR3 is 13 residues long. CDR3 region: CATETRYPGELFF. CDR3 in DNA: TGTGCCACCGAGACCAGGTACCCCGGGGAGCTGTTTTTT. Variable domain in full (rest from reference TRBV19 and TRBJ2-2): DGGITQSPKYLFRKEGQNVTLSCEQNLNHDAMYWYRQDPGQGLRLIYYSQIVNDFQKGDIAEGYSVSREKKESFPLTVTSAQKNPTAFYLCATETRYPGELFFGEGSRLTVL.

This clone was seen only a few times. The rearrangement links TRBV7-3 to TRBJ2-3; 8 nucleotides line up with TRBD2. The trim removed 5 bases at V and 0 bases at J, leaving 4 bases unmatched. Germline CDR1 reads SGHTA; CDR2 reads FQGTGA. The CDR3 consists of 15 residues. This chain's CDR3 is CASSVTSASTDTQYF. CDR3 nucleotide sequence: TGTGCCAGCAGCGTGACTAGCGCTAGCACAGATACGCAGTATTTT.

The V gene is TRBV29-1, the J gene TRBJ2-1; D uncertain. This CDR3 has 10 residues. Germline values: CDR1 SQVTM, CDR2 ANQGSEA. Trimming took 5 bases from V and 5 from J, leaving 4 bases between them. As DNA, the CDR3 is TGCAGCGTTCTAGACAATGAGCAGTTCTTC. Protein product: CSVLDNEQFF.

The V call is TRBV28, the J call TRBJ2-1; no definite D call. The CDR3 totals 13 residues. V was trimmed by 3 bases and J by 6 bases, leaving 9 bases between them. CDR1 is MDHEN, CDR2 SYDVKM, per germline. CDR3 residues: CASSLVPVNEQFF. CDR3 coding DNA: TGTGCCAGCAGTTTGGTGCCGGTCAATGAGCAGTTCTTC.

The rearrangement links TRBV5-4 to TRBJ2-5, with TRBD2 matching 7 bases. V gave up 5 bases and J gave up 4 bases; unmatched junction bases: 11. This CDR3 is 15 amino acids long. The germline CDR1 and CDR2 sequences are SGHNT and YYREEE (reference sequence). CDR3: CASRPVGGPPETQYF. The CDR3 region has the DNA TGTGCCAGCAGACCGGTGGGAGGGCCCCCAGAGACCCAGTACTTC.

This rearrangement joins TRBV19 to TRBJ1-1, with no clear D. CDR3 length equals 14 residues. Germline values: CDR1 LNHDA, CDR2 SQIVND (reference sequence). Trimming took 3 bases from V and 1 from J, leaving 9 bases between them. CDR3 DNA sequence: TGTGCCAGTAGTATCACACAGCAGAACACTGAAGCTTTCTTT. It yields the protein CASSITQQNTEAFF.

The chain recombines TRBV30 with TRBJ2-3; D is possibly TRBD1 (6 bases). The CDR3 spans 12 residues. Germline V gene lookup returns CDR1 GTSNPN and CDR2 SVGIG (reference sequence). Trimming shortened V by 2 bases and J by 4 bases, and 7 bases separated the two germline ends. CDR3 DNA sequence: TGTGCCTGGAGTAGGGGGTCAGATACGCAGTATTTT. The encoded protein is CAWSRGSDTQYF.

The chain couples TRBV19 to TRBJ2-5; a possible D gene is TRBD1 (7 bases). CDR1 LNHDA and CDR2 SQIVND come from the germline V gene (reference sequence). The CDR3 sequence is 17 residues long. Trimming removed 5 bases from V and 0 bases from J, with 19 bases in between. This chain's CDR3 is CASSARAGQQYQETQYF. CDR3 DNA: TGTGCCAGTAGTGCACGGGCGGGACAGCAGTACCAAGAGACCCAGTACTTC.

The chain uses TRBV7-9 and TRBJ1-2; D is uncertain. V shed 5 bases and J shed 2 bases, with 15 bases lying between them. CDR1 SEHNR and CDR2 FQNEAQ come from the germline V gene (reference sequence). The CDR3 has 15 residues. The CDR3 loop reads CASSREAPLNYGYTF. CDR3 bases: TGTGCCAGCAGCAGAGAGGCTCCCCTAAACTATGGCTACACCTTC.

DNA for the CDR3: TGTGCCTGGAGCTACGGACAAATTTACAATGAGCAGTTCTTC. Amino acid sequence: CAWSYGQIYNEQFF. The V call is TRBV30, the J call TRBJ2-1; D perhaps matches TRBD1 (5 bases). Germline assignment: CDR1 GTSNPN and CDR2 SVGIG (reference sequence). The CDR3 consists of 14 residues. V was trimmed by 3 bases and J by 4 bases, leaving 13 bases between them.

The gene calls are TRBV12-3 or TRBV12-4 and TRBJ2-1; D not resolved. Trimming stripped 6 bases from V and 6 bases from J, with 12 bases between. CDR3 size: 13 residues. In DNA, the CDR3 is TGTGCCAGCAGCCTCTCCGCGGCCAATGAGCAGTTCTTC. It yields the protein CASSLSAANEQFF.

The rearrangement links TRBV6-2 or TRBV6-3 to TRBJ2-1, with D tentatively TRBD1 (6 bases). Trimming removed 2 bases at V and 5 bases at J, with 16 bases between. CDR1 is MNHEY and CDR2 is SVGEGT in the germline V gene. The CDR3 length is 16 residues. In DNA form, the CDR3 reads TGTGCCAGCAGTTACGCACGAGGGGGTGCAAACAATGAGCAGTTCTTC. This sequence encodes CASSYARGGANNEQFF.

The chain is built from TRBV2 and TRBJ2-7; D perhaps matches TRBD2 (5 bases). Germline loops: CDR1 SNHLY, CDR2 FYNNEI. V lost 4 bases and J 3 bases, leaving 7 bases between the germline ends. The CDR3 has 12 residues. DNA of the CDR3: TGTGCCAGCAGTGGAGGGTACTACGAGCAGTACTTC. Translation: CASSGGYYEQYF.

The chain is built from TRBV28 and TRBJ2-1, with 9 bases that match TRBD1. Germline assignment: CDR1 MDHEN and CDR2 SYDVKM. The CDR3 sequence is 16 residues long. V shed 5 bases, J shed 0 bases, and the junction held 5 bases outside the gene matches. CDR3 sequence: CASSTPGQGSYNEQFF. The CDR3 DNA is TGTGCCAGCAGTACACCGGGACAGGGCTCCTACAATGAGCAGTTCTTC.

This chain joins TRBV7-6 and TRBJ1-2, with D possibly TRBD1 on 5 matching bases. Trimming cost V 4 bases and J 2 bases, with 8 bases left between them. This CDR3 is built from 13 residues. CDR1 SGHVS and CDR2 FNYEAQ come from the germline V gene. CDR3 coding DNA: TGTGCCAGCAGCTCTCAGGGAAACTATGGCTACACCTTC. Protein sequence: CASSSQGNYGYTF. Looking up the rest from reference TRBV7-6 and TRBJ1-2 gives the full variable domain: GAGVSQSPRYKVTKRGQDVALRCDPISGHVSLYWYRQALGQGPEFLTYFNYEAQQDKSGLPNDRFSAERPEGSISTLTIQRTEQRDSAMYRCASSSQGNYGYTFGSGTRLTVV.

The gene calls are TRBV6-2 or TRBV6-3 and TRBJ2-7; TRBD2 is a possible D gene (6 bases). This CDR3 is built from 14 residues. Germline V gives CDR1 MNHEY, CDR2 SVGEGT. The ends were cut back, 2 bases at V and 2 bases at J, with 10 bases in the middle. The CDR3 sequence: CASSYGGGTYEQYF. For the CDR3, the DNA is TGTGCCAGCAGTTACGGCGGAGGGACCTACGAGCAGTACTTC.

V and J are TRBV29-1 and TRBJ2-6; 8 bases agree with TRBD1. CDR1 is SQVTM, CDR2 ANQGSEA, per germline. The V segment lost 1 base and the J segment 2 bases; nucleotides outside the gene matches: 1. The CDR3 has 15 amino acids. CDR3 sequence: CSVEGTGTGANVLTF. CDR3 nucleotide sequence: TGCAGCGTTGAAGGGACAGGGACTGGGGCCAACGTCCTGACTTTC.

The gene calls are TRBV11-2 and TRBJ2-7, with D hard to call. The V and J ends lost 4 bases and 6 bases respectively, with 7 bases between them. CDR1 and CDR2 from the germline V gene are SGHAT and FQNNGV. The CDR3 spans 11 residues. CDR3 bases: TGTGCCAGCAGCTCGATGGCCGAGCAGTACTTC. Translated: CASSSMAEQYF.